The entry below describes one TCR beta chain. Germline CDR1 MNHEY, CDR2 SVGAGI. Trimming shortened V by 2 bases and J by 2 bases, and 9 bases separated the two germline ends. The CDR3 is made up of 14 amino acids. This specimen comes from a study of blood T cell repertoires in COVID-19. Study overall: From T cells, B-cell-depleted T cells, or PBMCs came the material, which was cDNA or gDNA.

Sequenced by immunoSEQ multiplex PCR; TCRdb stores in-frame clones only, minus some. The table shows a few hundred thousand clones, with 75% to 90% occurring only once. Participants were aged about 18 to 95 years, lived in over 20 US areas, and enrolled virtually. Cohorts were assigned according to the clinical history that participants reported. The study counted Cohort 3 donors as recovered given two negative PCRs, clearance, or symptom resolution. This sequence originates from a man aged 25 to 45 who had recovered from COVID-19. The gene calls are TRBV6-5 and TRBJ1-1; no clear D. Sequencing used PBMCs or T cells enriched from blood (not recorded which). In DNA, the CDR3 is TGTGCCAGCAGTTACCGGACTATTAACACTGAAGCTTTCTTT. Amino acid sequence: CASSYRTINTEAFF.